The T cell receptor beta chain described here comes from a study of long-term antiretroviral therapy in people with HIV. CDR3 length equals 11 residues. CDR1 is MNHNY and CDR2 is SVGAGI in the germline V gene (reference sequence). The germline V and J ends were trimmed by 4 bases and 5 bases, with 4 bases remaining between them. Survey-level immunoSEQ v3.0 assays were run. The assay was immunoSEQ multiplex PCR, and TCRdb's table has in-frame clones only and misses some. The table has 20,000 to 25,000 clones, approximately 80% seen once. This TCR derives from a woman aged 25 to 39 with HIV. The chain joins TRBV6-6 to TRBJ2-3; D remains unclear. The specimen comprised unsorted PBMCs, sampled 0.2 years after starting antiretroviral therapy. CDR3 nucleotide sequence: TGTGCCAGCAGTTTAGGAGATACGCAGTATTTT. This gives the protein CASSLGDTQYF.